The entry below gives a single T cell receptor beta chain sequence along with its context. Its target antigen remains unknown. The sample holds no much larger clone one base away, and base qualities are not on file. The record originates from a study of blood T cell repertoires in COVID-19 (dated by TCRdb to 2020 to 2021). Some background on the complete study: Samples from collaborators originated in the United States, Italy and Spain and spanned both the acute and convalescent phases of COVID-19. The prospective study material was composed of cDNA or gDNA derived from T cells, B-cell-depleted T cells, or PBMCs. The dataset comprised deeply sampled blood TCRbeta repertoires from subjects exposed to, actively infected with, or recovered from COVID-19. A freely available public database, intended as a resource for researchers studying the immune response to SARS-CoV-2, is where the repertoires were released. Samples came from the ongoing ImmuneRACE study (first 160 participants) plus 1,254 subjects from 6 global collaborators. Sample metadata almost always included a de-identified subject ID, COVID-19 status, age in years and sex. Where HLA class I and class II types were available, the types were taken from metadata supplied by the sample provider, not from assay-based typing. Results and caveats for the whole study, not just this receptor: Clinical and demographic metadata were provided uncurated, with the amount varying by source and participant.

TCRbeta CDR3 regions were amplified from genomic DNA by means of the immunoSEQ Assay, a bias-controlled multiplex PCR. As for the authors' bioinformatics: The number of nucleated cells in each sample was estimated by amplification of reference gene primers within the assay. Sequence reads were collapsed and filtered to measure the absolute abundance of every unique TCRbeta CDR3 rearrangement. For each sample, productive Simpson clonality was calculated as the square root of Simpson's diversity index over productive rearrangements. TCRdb stores this immuneACCESS table with in-frame sequences only. Part of the clones is absent; in the studies checked, under half of the shortfall reflects unresolved V genes, and no reason is known for the rest. V, J and clone size are taken as reported in that table, and D and trimming were inferred from the DNA itself. For this sample the table gives tens of thousands of clones, of which roughly nine tenths were detected only once. 3.5% to 4.5% of the sample goes to the ten largest clones.

The CDR3 covers 15 residues, taking in both the cysteine and the phenylalanine. The only DNA kept is the CDR3, 45 bases in frame from the first base. Clipping removes 6 bases from V and 0 bases from J, with 4 as the unmatched junction base count. CDR1 SGHTA and CDR2 FQGNSA are derived from the germline V gene. Collaborating institutions collected whole blood in K2EDTA tubes following their own protocols. For TCRbeta analysis, collaborators shipped samples in one of three forms: frozen whole blood, isolated PBMCs, or DNA extracted from either of those sample types. The sequence came from a man aged 60 to 69 with acute or convalescent COVID-19. The sequencing sample was made of peripheral blood. The chain is assembled from TRBV7-2 and TRBJ2-3, with TRBD1 identical over 9 junction bases. The DNA sequence reads TGTGCCAGCAGACTGACAGGGGGAAGCACAGATACGCAGTATTTT. It is translated as CASRLTGGSTDTQYF. Reference TRBV7-2 and TRBJ2-3 proteins supply the regions before and after the CDR3; the full variable domain is: GAGVSQSPSNKVTEKGKDVELRCDPISGHTALYWYRQSLGQGLEFLIYFQGNSAPDKSGLPSDRFSAERTGGSVSTLTIQRTQQEDSAVYLCASRLTGGSTDTQYFGPGTRLTVL.